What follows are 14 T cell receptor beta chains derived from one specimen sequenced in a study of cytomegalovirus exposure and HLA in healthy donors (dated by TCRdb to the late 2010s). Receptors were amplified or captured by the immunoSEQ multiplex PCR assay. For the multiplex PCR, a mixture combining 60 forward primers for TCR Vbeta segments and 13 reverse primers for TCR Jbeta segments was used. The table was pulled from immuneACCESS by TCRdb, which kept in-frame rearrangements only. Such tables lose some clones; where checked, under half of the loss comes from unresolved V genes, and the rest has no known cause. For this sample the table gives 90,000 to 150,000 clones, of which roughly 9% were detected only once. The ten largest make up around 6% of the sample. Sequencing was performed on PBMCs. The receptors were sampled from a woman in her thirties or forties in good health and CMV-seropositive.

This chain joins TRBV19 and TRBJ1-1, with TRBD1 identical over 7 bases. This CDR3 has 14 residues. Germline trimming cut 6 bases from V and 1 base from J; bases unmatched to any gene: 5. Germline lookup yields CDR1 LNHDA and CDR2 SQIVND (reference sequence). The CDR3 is CASRTTGTNTEAFF. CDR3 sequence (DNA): TGTGCCAGTAGGACGACAGGGACGAACACTGAAGCTTTCTTT.

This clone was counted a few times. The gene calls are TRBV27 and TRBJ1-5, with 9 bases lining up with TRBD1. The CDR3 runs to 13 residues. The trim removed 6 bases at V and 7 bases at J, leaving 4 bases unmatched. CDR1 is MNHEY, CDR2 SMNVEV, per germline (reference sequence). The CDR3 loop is CASRQGARQPQHF. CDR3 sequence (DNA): TGTGCCAGCAGACAGGGGGCTCGGCAGCCCCAGCATTTT.

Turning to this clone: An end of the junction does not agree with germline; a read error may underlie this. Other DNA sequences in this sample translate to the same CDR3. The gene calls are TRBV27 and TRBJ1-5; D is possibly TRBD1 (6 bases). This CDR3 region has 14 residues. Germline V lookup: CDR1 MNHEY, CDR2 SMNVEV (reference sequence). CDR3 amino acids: CASSLATGNQPQHF. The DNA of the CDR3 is TGTGCCAGCAGTTTGGCGACAGGCAATCAGCCGCAGCATTTT.

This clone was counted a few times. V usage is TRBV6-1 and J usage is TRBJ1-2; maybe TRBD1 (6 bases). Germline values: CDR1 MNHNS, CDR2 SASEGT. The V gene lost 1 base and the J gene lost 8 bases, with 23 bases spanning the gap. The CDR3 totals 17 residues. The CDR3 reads CASSEGEGDATVGGYTF. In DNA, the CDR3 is TGTGCCAGCAGTGAAGGTGAGGGGGACGCAACCGTAGGAGGCTACACCTTC.

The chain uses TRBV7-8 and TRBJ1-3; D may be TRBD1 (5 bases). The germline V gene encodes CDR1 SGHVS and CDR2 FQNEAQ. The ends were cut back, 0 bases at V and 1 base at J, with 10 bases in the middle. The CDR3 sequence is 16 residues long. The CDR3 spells CASSLAAGKSGNTIYF. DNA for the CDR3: TGTGCCAGCAGCTTAGCGGCAGGGAAATCTGGAAACACCATATATTTT.

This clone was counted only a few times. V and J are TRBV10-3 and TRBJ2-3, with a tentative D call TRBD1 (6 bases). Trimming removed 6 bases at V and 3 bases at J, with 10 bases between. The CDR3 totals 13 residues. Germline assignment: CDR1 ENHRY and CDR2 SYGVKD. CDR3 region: CAIRGQRTDTQYF. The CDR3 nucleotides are TGTGCCATCAGAGGACAGAGAACAGATACGCAGTATTTT.

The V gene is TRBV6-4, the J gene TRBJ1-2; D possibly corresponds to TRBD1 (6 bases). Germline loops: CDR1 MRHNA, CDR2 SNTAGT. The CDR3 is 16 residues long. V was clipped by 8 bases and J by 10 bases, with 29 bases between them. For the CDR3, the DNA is TGTGCCAGCCCATGCACCTCAGGGGCCACCCATGTGTTCTACACCTTC. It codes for CASPCTSGATHVFYTF.

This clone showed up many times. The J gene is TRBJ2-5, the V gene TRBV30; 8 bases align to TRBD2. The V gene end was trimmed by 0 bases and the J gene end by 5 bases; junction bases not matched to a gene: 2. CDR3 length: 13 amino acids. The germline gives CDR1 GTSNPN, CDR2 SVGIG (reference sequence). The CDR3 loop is CAWSVAGVETQYF. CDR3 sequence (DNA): TGTGCCTGGAGTGTAGCGGGGGTGGAGACCCAGTACTTC.

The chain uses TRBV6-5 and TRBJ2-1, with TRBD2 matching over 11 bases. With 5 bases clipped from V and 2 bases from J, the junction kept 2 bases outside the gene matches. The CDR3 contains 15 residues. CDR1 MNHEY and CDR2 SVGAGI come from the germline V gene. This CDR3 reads CASSISGGAYNEQFF. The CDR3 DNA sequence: TGTGCCAGCAGTATTAGCGGGGGGGCCTACAATGAGCAGTTCTTC.

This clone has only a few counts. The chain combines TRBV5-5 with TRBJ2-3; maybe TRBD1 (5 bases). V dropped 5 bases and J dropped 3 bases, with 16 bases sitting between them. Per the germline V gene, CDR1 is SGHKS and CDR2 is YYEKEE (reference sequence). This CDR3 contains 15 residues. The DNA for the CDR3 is TGTGCCAGCAGTCTTGACAGTGGGATAACAGATACGCAGTATTTT. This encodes CASSLDSGITDTQYF.

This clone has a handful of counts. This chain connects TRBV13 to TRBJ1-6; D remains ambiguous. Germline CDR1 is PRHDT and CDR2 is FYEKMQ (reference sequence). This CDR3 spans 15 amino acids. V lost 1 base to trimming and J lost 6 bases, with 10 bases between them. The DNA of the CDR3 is TGTGCCAGCAGCTTAGCCGCGGTCCCTAATTCACCCCTCCACTTT. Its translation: CASSLAAVPNSPLHF.

This CDR3 is CASSSSFGTDTQETQYF. CDR3 DNA sequence: TGTGCCAGCAGCTCCAGCTTCGGGACTGACACTCAAGAGACCCAGTACTTC. V gene TRBV11-2 combines with J gene TRBJ2-5; tentative D call: TRBD2 (6 bases). Germline CDR1 is SGHAT and CDR2 is FQNNGV. There are 17 residues in the CDR3. Trimming pared 4 bases from V and 2 bases from J, leaving 20 bases between.

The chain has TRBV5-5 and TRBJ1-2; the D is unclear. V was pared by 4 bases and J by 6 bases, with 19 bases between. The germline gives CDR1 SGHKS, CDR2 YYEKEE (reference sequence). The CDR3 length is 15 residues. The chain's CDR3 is CASSQYWPSGNGYTF. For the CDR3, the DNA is TGTGCCAGCAGCCAATATTGGCCGTCGGGGAATGGCTACACCTTC.

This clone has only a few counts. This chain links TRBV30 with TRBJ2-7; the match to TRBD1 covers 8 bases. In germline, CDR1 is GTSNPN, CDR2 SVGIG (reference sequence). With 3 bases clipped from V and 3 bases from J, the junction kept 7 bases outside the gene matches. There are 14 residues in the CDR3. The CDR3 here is CAWRGQAPFYEQYF. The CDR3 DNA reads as TGTGCCTGGAGGGGACAGGCCCCCTTCTACGAGCAGTACTTC.